These T cell receptor beta chains were read from a single sample in a study of blood T cell repertoires in COVID-19. The repertoire was sequenced with immunoSEQ multiplex PCR; TCRdb's copy has only in-frame clones and lacks some. This sample yields some 64,000 clones, of which approximately 80% are seen a single time; 18% belongs to the top ten. The source material was peripheral blood. These receptors came from a man aged 60 to 69 with acute or convalescent COVID-19. CDR3s include the opening cysteine and the closing phenylalanine or tryptophan. The D gene is left open where the match is weak. A clone size is listed for some rows: how often the clone was seen (once, few, many), or a class if it is expanded.

TRBV11-2,many,-,TRBJ1-1,TGTGCCAGCAGCCCAACAGGGAGTGTCACTGAAGCTTTCTTT,CASSPTGSVTEAFF
TRBV5-1,few,-,TRBJ2-1,TGCGCCAGCAGCCCCTCACAGGTGTTCTACAATGAGCAGTTCTTC,CASSPSQVFYNEQFF
TRBV18,-,-,TRBJ1-3,TGTGCCAGCTCACCATCGGGGGATGGAAACACCATATATTTT,CASSPSGDGNTIYF
TRBV5-1,few,-,TRBJ2-2,TGCGCCAGCAGCTTGGGTCTCGGTGTGGCGGGCCTAGCGAACACCGGGGAGCTGTTTTTT,CASSLGLGVAGLANTGELFF
TRBV10-3,-,TRBD2,TRBJ2-1,TGTGCCATCGGACTAGCGGGAGGGAATGAGCAGTTCTTC,CAIGLAGGNEQFF
TRBV24-1,-,TRBD1,TRBJ2-1,TGTGCCACCAGTGATTTCGAGGGGACAGGGAGAAATGAGCAGTTCTTC,CATSDFEGTGRNEQFF
TRBV4-1,-,-,TRBJ2-7,TGCGCCAGCAGCCCACCCGCCGGGCGGGACGAGCAGTACTTC,CASSPPAGRDEQYF
TRBV30,-,-,TRBJ2-6,TGTGCCTGGAGTGTACCCGGGGGCTCTGGGGCCAACGTCCTGACTTTC,CAWSVPGGSGANVLTF
TRBV11-2,-,TRBD2,TRBJ2-1,TGTGCCAGCAGCTTAGGGACTAGCGGGAATGAGCAGTTCTTC,CASSLGTSGNEQFF
TRBV27,once,TRBD1,TRBJ1-6,TGTGCCAGCAGCCAGGACAGGGCGAATAATTCACCCCTCCACTTT,CASSQDRANNSPLHF
TRBV5-1,-,TRBD2,TRBJ2-7,TGCGCCAGCAGCTTGATAGGACTAGCGGGTCGCGAGCAGTACTTC,CASSLIGLAGREQYF
TRBV11-2,few,-,TRBJ2-7,TGTGCCAGCAGAGGGCCCGGGGACAAGCAGTACTTC,CASRGPGDKQYF
TRBV6-5,-,-,TRBJ1-3,TGTGCCAGCAGTTCGAGCTCCTCTGGAAACACCATATATTTT,CASSSSSSGNTIYF
TRBV4-1,-,-,TRBJ1-2,TGCGCCAGCAGCCAGGGAGTGCGATCTGGCTACACCTTC,CASSQGVRSGYTF
TRBV19,once,-,TRBJ1-5,TGTGCCAGTAGTTCCGGGGGAAGGAGTCAGCCCCAGCATTTT,CASSSGGRSQPQHF
TRBV28,-,TRBD2,TRBJ2-5,TGTGCCATCCGAGGGGAGGGTTCGTACCAAGAGACCCAGTACTTC,CAIRGEGSYQETQYF
TRBV7-7,-,TRBD2,TRBJ2-2,TGTGCTAGCGAGGCCGGGACTAGCCGCCGAGGGGAGCTGTTTTTT,CASEAGTSRRGELFF
TRBV19,-,-,TRBJ1-3,TGTGCCAGTAGTCCCAGGGCGTCCACCTCTGGAAACACCATATATTTT,CASSPRASTSGNTIYF
TRBV7-9,-,TRBD1,TRBJ1-5,TGTGCCAGCAGCGAGGGGACAGCTTTCAATCAGCCCCAGCATTTT,CASSEGTAFNQPQHF
TRBV19,once,TRBD2,TRBJ2-1,TGTGCCTGCTCAACGGGGGGCAATGAGCAGTTCTTC,CACSTGGNEQFF
TRBV9,-,-,TRBJ1-3,TGTGCCAGCGGTCGGACAGCCTCTGGAAACACCATATATTTT,CASGRTASGNTIYF
TRBV2,-,-,TRBJ2-7,TGTGCCAGCACTACCGACTCGAGCTCCTACGAGCAGTACTTC,CASTTDSSSYEQYF
TRBV2,-,TRBD2,TRBJ2-1,TGTGCCAGCAGTCCTACTAGCGGGAGAATATTTCATGAGCAGTTCTTC,CASSPTSGRIFHEQFF
TRBV27,-,-,TRBJ2-1,TGTGCCAGCAGCGATCCTCACCTTAGCCATGAGCAGTTCTTC,CASSDPHLSHEQFF
TRBV27,-,TRBD2,TRBJ2-5,TGTGCCAGCAGTTTACGAGTAGCGGGAGATGGGTACCAAGAGACCCAGTACTTC,CASSLRVAGDGYQETQYF
TRBV7-3,once,TRBD1,TRBJ1-6,TGTGCCAGCAGCCTGGACAGGGACTCACCCCTCCACTTT,CASSLDRDSPLHF
TRBV7-9,-,TRBD2,TRBJ2-3,TGTGCCAGCAGCTTACTAGCGGGAGATCTTCAATCGTCGGATACGCAGTATTTT,CASSLLAGDLQSSDTQYF
TRBV19,-,TRBD2,TRBJ2-3,TGTGCCAGTAGTCCAGGGCGGGGGAGGTCAGATACGCAGTATTTT,CASSPGRGRSDTQYF
TRBV19,-,-,TRBJ2-7,TGTGCCAGTAGTATAGCCTCCGGGACTCGAGGGGAGCAGTACTTC,CASSIASGTRGEQYF
TRBV9,-,TRBD2,TRBJ2-7,TGTGCCAGCAGCGCCCTTAGCGGGAACTCCTACGAGCAGTACTTC,CASSALSGNSYEQYF
TRBV6-5,-,-,TRBJ2-5,TGTGCCAGCAAGCAGGCCTGGGTCCAAGAGACCCAGTACTTC,CASKQAWVQETQYF
TRBV6-5,-,-,TRBJ2-1,TGTGCCAGCAGTTACCGCTCGGGACTCCGCTACAATGAGCAGTTCTTC,CASSYRSGLRYNEQFF
TRBV18,-,-,TRBJ1-3,TGTGCCAGCTCACCGGACAGAATGCTCTCTGGAAACACCATATATTTT,CASSPDRMLSGNTIYF
TRBV7-2,few,TRBD1,TRBJ2-4,TGTGCCAGCAGCTATGGACAGGGGTTAGCCAAAAACATTCAGTACTTC,CASSYGQGLAKNIQYF
TRBV3-1/TRBV3-2,-,TRBD2,TRBJ2-5,TGTGCCAGCAAGAGTAGCGGGACAGAGACCCAGTACTTC,CASKSSGTETQYF
TRBV5-1,-,-,TRBJ1-2,TGCGCCAGCAGCTTGGCTGTCGGGGACTATGGCTACACCTTC,CASSLAVGDYGYTF
TRBV30,-,-,TRBJ2-1,TGTGCCTGGAGTCCCTGGAGCCCCAATGAGCAGTTCTTC,CAWSPWSPNEQFF
TRBV3-1/TRBV3-2,-,TRBD1,TRBJ1-6,TGTGCCAGCAGCAAAGGGAGACAGGGGCGGGCGAATTCACCCCTCCACTTT,CASSKGRQGRANSPLHF
TRBV5-4,-,-,TRBJ1-3,TGTGCCAGCAGCTTGTCTGCAGGGCCCCTCGGAAACACCATATATTTT,CASSLSAGPLGNTIYF
TRBV6-5,-,-,TRBJ1-4,TGTGCCAGCAGTCCGAGGGGGGGGAATGAAAAACTGTTTTTT,CASSPRGGNEKLFF
TRBV18,-,TRBD1,TRBJ1-1,TGTGCCAGCTCACCCACAAGACAGGGCGGCACTGAAGCTTTCTTT,CASSPTRQGGTEAFF
TRBV11-2,few,-,TRBJ2-1,TGTGCCAGCACCAAGGCGGGCAATGAGCAGTTCTTC,CASTKAGNEQFF
TRBV10-3,-,TRBD1,TRBJ1-1,TGTGCCATCAGCCGGGACAGACCCTCGAACACTGAAGCTTTCTTT,CAISRDRPSNTEAFF
TRBV5-4,many,TRBD1,TRBJ1-6,TGTGCCAGCAGCCCCAGGACAGGGGAGTTCTCACCCCTCCACTTT,CASSPRTGEFSPLHF
TRBV7-9,-,TRBD1,TRBJ1-4,TGTGCCAGCAGCTATTCGGACAGGGGAAACGAAAAACTGTTTTTT,CASSYSDRGNEKLFF
TRBV27,-,-,TRBJ2-7,TGTGCCAGCAGTTTATCGAGTTGGGGCTCGGACGAGCAGTACTTC,CASSLSSWGSDEQYF
TRBV10-1,-,TRBD2,TRBJ2-5,TGCGCCAGCAGTGAGGCGTTAGCGGGAGAAGAGACCCAGTACTTC,CASSEALAGEETQYF
TRBV2,-,TRBD1,TRBJ2-2,TGTGCCACCGGACAGGGGGCCGGGGAGCTGTTTTTT,CATGQGAGELFF
TRBV5-1,-,-,TRBJ2-7,TGCGCCAGCAGCTTGATACAGGGTGGGCGCGAGCAGTACTTC,CASSLIQGGREQYF
TRBV19,few,-,TRBJ1-6,TGTGCCAGTAGCCTCAGACGGGAAGATTCACCCCTCCACTTT,CASSLRREDSPLHF
TRBV24-1,-,-,TRBJ2-2,TGTGCCACCCGGTCGGGGGTTCACACCGGGGAGCTGTTTTTT,CATRSGVHTGELFF
TRBV6-1,-,-,TRBJ1-1,TGTGCCAGCAGTGATTACGAGGGGAACACTGAAGCTTTCTTT,CASSDYEGNTEAFF
TRBV9,-,TRBD1,TRBJ2-5,TGTGCCAGCAGCGTAGAGGGGCAGGGGGCGGAGACCCAGTACTTC,CASSVEGQGAETQYF